One and the same sample provided the 7 T cell receptor beta chains below, sequenced in a study of cytomegalovirus exposure and HLA in healthy donors. The PCR employed 60 Vbeta primers together with 13 Jbeta primers. The assay was immunoSEQ multiplex PCR, and TCRdb's table has in-frame clones only and misses some. Among about 100,000 clones listed, around four fifths were seen once. Sequenced input: PBMCs. These receptors originate from a man aged 35-49 years in good health and CMV-seropositive.

This chain connects TRBV5-1 to TRBJ1-2; 11 nucleotides line up with TRBD1. V gave up 4 bases and J gave up 8 bases; unmatched junction bases: 10. Per the germline V gene, CDR1 is SGHRS and CDR2 is YFSETQ. CDR3 size: 15 residues. CDR3 amino acids: CASSGQGANLLGYTF. DNA for the CDR3: TGCGCCAGCAGCGGACAGGGGGCGAATTTACTCGGCTACACCTTC. The whole variable domain, remainder taken from reference TRBV5-1 and TRBJ1-2, is KAGVTQTPRYLIKTRGQQVTLSCSPISGHRSVSWYQQTPGQGLQFLFEYFSETQRNKGNFPGRFSGRQFSNSRSEMNVSTLELGDSALYLCASSGQGANLLGYTFGSGTRLTVV.

The chain is built from TRBV5-6 and TRBJ2-5, with D possibly TRBD2 on 7 matching bases. The better agreement between TRBJ2-7 and the DNA end casts doubt on the J call. Germline lookup yields CDR1 SGHDT and CDR2 YYEEEE. This CDR3 is built from 18 residues. The CDR3 bases are TGTGCCAGCAGCTTGGATGTGGGGGGGCATGGAAGTTCCTACGAGCAGTACTTC. Its translation: CASSLDVGGHGSSYEQYF.

CDR3 in amino acids: CASRISSGGAYEQYF. The CDR3 region has the DNA TGCGCCAGCAGGATAAGTTCAGGAGGCGCCTACGAGCAGTACTTC. This rearrangement joins TRBV5-1 to TRBJ2-7; TRBD2 is a possible D gene (5 bases). This CDR3 is built from 15 residues. Germline assignment: CDR1 SGHRS and CDR2 YFSETQ. The V end lost 5 bases, the J end lost 2 bases, and 17 bases lay between the germline ends.

This clone was counted a few times. The rearrangement uses TRBV15 and TRBJ2-2, with D tentatively TRBD1 (6 bases). Trimming removed 5 bases at V and 1 base at J, with 8 bases between. Germline-derived CDR1 and CDR2 are LNHNV and YYDKDF (reference sequence). CDR3 length equals 14 residues. CDR3 bases: TGTGCCACCAGCGGGGGACAGAACACCGGGGAGCTGTTTTTT. This sequence encodes CATSGGQNTGELFF.

The J gene is TRBJ2-3, the V gene TRBV19, with 8 positions matching TRBD2. V was pared by 0 bases and J by 0 bases, with 2 bases of the junction left unmatched. Germline V gene lookup returns CDR1 LNHDA and CDR2 SQIVND (reference sequence). The CDR3 consists of 16 residues. The CDR3 loop reads CASSIELAVSTDTQYF. The CDR3 coding sequence is TGTGCCAGTAGTATAGAACTAGCGGTTAGCACAGATACGCAGTATTTT.

The chain joins TRBV6-5 to TRBJ2-7, with TRBD1 matching 8 bases. The germline V gene has CDR1 MNHEY and CDR2 SVGAGI. After removal of 5 bases from V and 4 bases from J, the junction contained 7 bases not matched to a gene. This CDR3 spans 14 amino acids. CDR3 bases: TGTGCCAGCAGTCAGGCAACAGGGGGGTACGAGCAGTACTTC. Amino acid sequence: CASSQATGGYEQYF.

The CDR3 region is CASSPRQENTEAFF. The CDR3 DNA reads as TGTGCCAGCTCACCAAGACAGGAGAACACTGAAGCTTTCTTT. This rearrangement joins TRBV18 to TRBJ1-1; maybe TRBD1 (6 bases). Germline V gene data show CDR1 as KGHSH and CDR2 as LQKENI. The CDR3 is 14 residues long. V lost 2 bases and J 1 base, leaving 8 bases between the germline ends.